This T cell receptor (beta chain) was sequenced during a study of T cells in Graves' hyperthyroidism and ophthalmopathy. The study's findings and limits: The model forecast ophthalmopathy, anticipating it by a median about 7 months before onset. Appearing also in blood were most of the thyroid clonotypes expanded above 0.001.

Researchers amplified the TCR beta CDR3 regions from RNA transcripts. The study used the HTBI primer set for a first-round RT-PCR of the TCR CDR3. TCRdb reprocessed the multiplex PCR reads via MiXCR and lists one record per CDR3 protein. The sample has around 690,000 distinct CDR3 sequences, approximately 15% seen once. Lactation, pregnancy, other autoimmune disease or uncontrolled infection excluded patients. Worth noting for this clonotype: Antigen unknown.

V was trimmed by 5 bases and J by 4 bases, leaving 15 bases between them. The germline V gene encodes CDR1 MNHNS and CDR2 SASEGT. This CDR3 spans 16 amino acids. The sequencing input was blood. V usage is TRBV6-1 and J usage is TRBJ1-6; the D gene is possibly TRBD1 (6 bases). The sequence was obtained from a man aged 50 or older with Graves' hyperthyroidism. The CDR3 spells CASSYRDTAYNSPLHF. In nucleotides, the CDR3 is TGTGCCAGCAGTTATCGGGACACGGCGTATAATTCACCCCTCCACTTT.